This is a list of T cell receptor beta chains from one sample in a study of response to subunit inactivated influenza vaccine. TCRdb re-called the RT-PCR reads with MiXCR, one entry per CDR3 protein. Among approximately 500,000 distinct CDR3 sequences listed, around 13% were seen once. The source material was PBMCs from blood, sampled roughly 6 weeks after vaccination. The receptors were gathered from a man between 45 and 60 years old who received an inactivated influenza vaccine. Both conserved end residues are part of each CDR3. The D gene is left open where the match is weak. The listing skips clone size in some rows; elsewhere it reads once, few, many or a size class.

cdr3_nt | cdr3_aa | j_call | v_call | d_call | clone_size
TGTGCCAGCAGCTTCGACAGGGCCCTGGAGCAGTACTTC | CASSFDRALEQYF | TRBJ2-7 | TRBV7-2 | TRBD1 | NA
TGTGCCGCAGATCCGGGACAACTCAATCAGCCCCAGCATTTT | CAADPGQLNQPQHF | TRBJ1-5 | TRBV28 | NA | few
TGTGCCAGCTCACCATATCCAGGTGAGAAATCTGGGGCCAACGTCCTGACTTTC | CASSPYPGEKSGANVLTF | TRBJ2-6 | TRBV18 | NA | NA
TGCGCCAGCAGCCAAGAGGTTCTAGCGGGGGGGCGAGTGAACACCGGGGAGCTGTTTTTT | CASSQEVLAGGRVNTGELFF | TRBJ2-2 | TRBV4-3 | TRBD2 | NA
TGCAGCGTCGCCCTCGGGGAGACCCAGTACTTC | CSVALGETQYF | TRBJ2-5 | TRBV29-1 | NA | NA
TGCAGCGTTGAAGATGTCAGGGGGCAGGTTGAGCAGTTCTTC | CSVEDVRGQVEQFF | TRBJ2-1 | TRBV29-1 | TRBD1 | few
TGCAGCGTTGTAAAGGTCGACACTGAAGCTTTCTTT | CSVVKVDTEAFF | TRBJ1-1 | TRBV29-1 | NA | few
TGTGCCAGCAGCCGAATCTGGGGCAATCAGCCCCAGCATTTT | CASSRIWGNQPQHF | TRBJ1-5 | TRBV7-8 | NA | few
TGTGCCAGCAGAATCCGGGACGCCCACTACGAGCAGTACTTC | CASRIRDAHYEQYF | TRBJ2-7 | TRBV6-2/TRBV6-3 | NA | few
TGTGCCAGCAGATCGTCACGCCCGGGTCCCGCCGGGGAGCAGTACTTC | CASRSSRPGPAGEQYF | TRBJ2-7 | TRBV6-2/TRBV6-3 | NA | few
TGTGCCAGCAGTTTCGCTTCAGGGGACTATGGCTACACCTTC | CASSFASGDYGYTF | TRBJ1-2 | TRBV6-5 | NA | few
TGCGCCAGCAGCCATCGGACAGGGACCTACGAGCAGTACTTC | CASSHRTGTYEQYF | TRBJ2-7 | TRBV4-1 | TRBD1 | NA
TGTGCCAGCAGCTTGGGGAATACGGTGGATACGCAGTATTTT | CASSLGNTVDTQYF | TRBJ2-3 | TRBV7-2 | NA | many
TGTGCCAGCAGCATCGGACAGGGGGAGAACACCTTC | CASSIGQGENTF | TRBJ1-2 | TRBV11-1 | TRBD1 | NA
TGTGCCAGCAGTTTAGTCGGACAGGGGGGATACTATGGCTACACCTTC | CASSLVGQGGYYGYTF | TRBJ1-2 | TRBV12-3/TRBV12-4 | TRBD1 | few
TGCAGTGCCCCGGAACCGCCGGGGAACCAAGAGACCCAGTACTTC | CSAPEPPGNQETQYF | TRBJ2-5 | TRBV20-1 | NA | NA
TGTGCCAGCAGCAGGACTAGCGGGGGTAGCACAGATACGCAGTATTTT | CASSRTSGGSTDTQYF | TRBJ2-3 | TRBV7-2 | TRBD2 | few
TGTGCCAGCAGCTTAGAACTAGCGGGGACCAATGAGCAGTTCTTC | CASSLELAGTNEQFF | TRBJ2-1 | TRBV11-1 | TRBD2 | NA
TGTGCCAGCAGTGTCGCTGACAGGGACGAGCAGTACTTC | CASSVADRDEQYF | TRBJ2-7 | TRBV25-1 | TRBD1 | NA
TGTGCCAGCAGTCCAGAGGAGGGTCCGGACACCGGGGAGCTGTTTTTT | CASSPEEGPDTGELFF | TRBJ2-2 | TRBV12-3/TRBV12-4 | NA | few
TGTGCCAGCAGTTCCTTCCGGGACAGGCACTCCTCTGGGGCCAACGTCCTGACTTTC | CASSSFRDRHSSGANVLTF | TRBJ2-6 | TRBV6-2/TRBV6-3 | TRBD1 | NA
TGTGCCACCAGCGGTGCCCTCGAGCAGTACTTC | CATSGALEQYF | TRBJ2-7 | TRBV6-2/TRBV6-3 | NA | NA
TGCAGCGTTGAAGGTGCAGGGACAATCCGCAATGAGCAGTTCTTC | CSVEGAGTIRNEQFF | TRBJ2-1 | TRBV29-1 | NA | NA
TGCGCCAGCAGCCCTGGGACTAGCGGGAGACTCCTCTACGAGCAGTACTTC | CASSPGTSGRLLYEQYF | TRBJ2-7 | TRBV4-3 | TRBD2 | few
TGTGCTAGTGGTGGCGGGGGCTCAGATACGCAGTATTTT | CASGGGGSDTQYF | TRBJ2-3 | TRBV12-5 | NA | NA
TGCAGTGCCAGACAACCTCTCGCTAATCAGCCCCAGCATTTT | CSARQPLANQPQHF | TRBJ1-5 | TRBV20-1 | NA | NA
TGTGCCACCAGTGACCCAGGGCCTAGCGGGGGGATGGATACGCAGTATTTT | CATSDPGPSGGMDTQYF | TRBJ2-3 | TRBV24-1 | TRBD2 | few
TGCAGTGCGCAGTCTCTCGGGACCGCAGGAAACACCATATATTTT | CSAQSLGTAGNTIYF | TRBJ1-3 | TRBV20-1 | NA | NA
TGTGCCAGCAGGGCTGCTCACGAGCAGTACTTC | CASRAAHEQYF | TRBJ2-7 | TRBV12-3/TRBV12-4 | NA | NA
TGTGCCAGCAGCTTAGAGTTTGGTGAAAAACTGTTTTTT | CASSLEFGEKLFF | TRBJ1-4 | TRBV7-8 | NA | NA
TGTGCCTGGACGGGGCGGGGTGCGAACACCGGGGAGCTGTTTTTT | CAWTGRGANTGELFF | TRBJ2-2 | TRBV30 | NA | NA
TGCAGTGCTGGACAGGGTGCTTTCGGCTACACCTTC | CSAGQGAFGYTF | TRBJ1-2 | TRBV20-1 | TRBD1 | few
TGCGCCAGCAGCCAGGGACAGGGAGGGCCAGCTGGAAACACCATATATTTT | CASSQGQGGPAGNTIYF | TRBJ1-3 | TRBV4-1 | TRBD1 | NA
TGTGCCAGCAGCTTACCTCCAGAGCAAGAGACCCAGTACTTC | CASSLPPEQETQYF | TRBJ2-5 | TRBV11-2 | NA | few
TGTGCCATTAGCGGGAGTTTCTACGAGCAGTACTTC | CAISGSFYEQYF | TRBJ2-7 | TRBV10-3 | TRBD2 | NA
TGTGCCAGCAGCCCCCAGGGGTTGGACGCCGGGGAGCTGTTTTTT | CASSPQGLDAGELFF | TRBJ2-2 | TRBV7-9 | NA | NA
TGCGCCAGCAGCCAAACACCCGGGCGGGGGGGACAAGAGACCCAGTACTTC | CASSQTPGRGGQETQYF | TRBJ2-5 | TRBV4-1 | TRBD2 | NA
TGTGCCAGCAGCTCAACTAGCGGGGTCTCGGGAGATACGCAGTATTTT | CASSSTSGVSGDTQYF | TRBJ2-3 | TRBV12-3/TRBV12-4 | TRBD2 | few
TGTGCCAGCAGTTCCCAACAGTTGACAGGGAACGAGCAGTACTTC | CASSSQQLTGNEQYF | TRBJ2-7 | TRBV6-5 | TRBD1 | NA
TGCAGTGCTAGGCGGGATGAGCAGTTCTTC | CSARRDEQFF | TRBJ2-1 | TRBV20-1 | NA | few
TGCAGTGCCTCATACGGACCCTCTGGAAACACCATATATTTT | CSASYGPSGNTIYF | TRBJ1-3 | TRBV20-1 | NA | many
TGTGCCAGCAGCCCTAAGACTCGGGCAGATACGCAGTATTTT | CASSPKTRADTQYF | TRBJ2-3 | TRBV7-2 | NA | few
TGTGCCAGCAGCTTTCAGTCTTTAGCTAACTATGGCTACACCTTC | CASSFQSLANYGYTF | TRBJ1-2 | TRBV7-2 | NA | NA
TGTGCCAGCAGCTTCCCGACAGGGAACTCCTACGAGCAGTACTTC | CASSFPTGNSYEQYF | TRBJ2-7 | TRBV7-9 | TRBD1 | NA
TGTGCCAGCAGCTTAGCAGGGGGTGAAACTGAAGCTTTCTTT | CASSLAGGETEAFF | TRBJ1-1 | TRBV7-6 | NA | NA
TGTGCCAGCAGTAGCTCCGGGACAGGGGGTTCGTACGAGCAGTACTTC | CASSSSGTGGSYEQYF | TRBJ2-7 | TRBV6-1 | TRBD1 | few
TGCGCCAGCAGCCAAGGGGGATTCCGGGAGGCCAAAAACATTCAGTACTTC | CASSQGGFREAKNIQYF | TRBJ2-4 | TRBV4-1 | NA | NA
TGTGCCAGCAGTTTAAGTGGGACAGGGGCCACAGATACGCAGTATTTT | CASSLSGTGATDTQYF | TRBJ2-3 | TRBV12-3/TRBV12-4 | TRBD1 | many
TGTGCCAGCAGCTTAGATTGGGACAGTACTTTCACTGAAGCTTTCTTT | CASSLDWDSTFTEAFF | TRBJ1-1 | TRBV11-2 | TRBD1 | NA
TGCAGTGCTGGGGGGAGCTCCTACGAGCAGTACTTC | CSAGGSSYEQYF | TRBJ2-7 | TRBV20-1 | NA | many
TGCAGCGTGACCAAGCGGGAGACGGGTGAGACCCAGTACTTC | CSVTKRETGETQYF | TRBJ2-5 | TRBV29-1 | TRBD2 | many
TGTGCCAGCACCTGGGGTATCTACGGGGGGGACTATGGCTACACCTTC | CASTWGIYGGDYGYTF | TRBJ1-2 | TRBV5-5 | NA | many
TGTGCCAGCAGCCATCGTATGGGGAACACAGATACGCAGTATTTT | CASSHRMGNTDTQYF | TRBJ2-3 | TRBV14 | NA | many
TGCAGCGAGACTCCGGGGGGGCAAGAGACCCAGTACTTC | CSETPGGQETQYF | TRBJ2-5 | TRBV20-1 | TRBD2 | few
TGTGCCAGCAGTTTCACTAGCGGGCTTAATGAGCAGTTCTTC | CASSFTSGLNEQFF | TRBJ2-1 | TRBV28 | TRBD2 | NA